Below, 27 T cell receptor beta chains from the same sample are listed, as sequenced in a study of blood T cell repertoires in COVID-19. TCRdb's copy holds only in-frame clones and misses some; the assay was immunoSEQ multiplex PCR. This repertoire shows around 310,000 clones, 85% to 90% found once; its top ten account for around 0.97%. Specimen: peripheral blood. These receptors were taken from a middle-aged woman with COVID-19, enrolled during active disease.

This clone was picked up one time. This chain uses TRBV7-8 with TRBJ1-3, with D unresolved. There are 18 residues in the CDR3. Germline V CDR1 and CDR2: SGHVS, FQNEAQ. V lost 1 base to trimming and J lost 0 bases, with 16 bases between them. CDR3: CASSLDPLDWSSGNTIYF. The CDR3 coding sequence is TGTGCCAGCAGCTTAGATCCCTTGGACTGGTCCTCTGGAAACACCATATATTTT.

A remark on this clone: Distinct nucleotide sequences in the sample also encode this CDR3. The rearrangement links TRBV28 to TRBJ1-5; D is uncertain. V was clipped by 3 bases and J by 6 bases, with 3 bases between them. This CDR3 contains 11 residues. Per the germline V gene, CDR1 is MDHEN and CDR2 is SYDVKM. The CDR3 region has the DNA TGTGCCAGCAGTTTTCGTCAGCCCCAGCATTTT. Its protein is CASSFRQPQHF.

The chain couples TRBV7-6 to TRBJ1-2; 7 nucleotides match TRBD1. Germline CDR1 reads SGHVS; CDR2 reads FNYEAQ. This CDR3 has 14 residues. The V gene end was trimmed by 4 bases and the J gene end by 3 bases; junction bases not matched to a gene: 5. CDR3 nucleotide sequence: TGTGCCAGCAGCTCCCGACAGGGAGACTATGGCTACACCTTC. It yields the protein CASSSRQGDYGYTF.

CDR3 coding DNA: TGTGCCAGCAGTTTTGGTGTAGCGGGAATTAACACCGGGGAGCTGTTTTTT. Translated, it gives CASSFGVAGINTGELFF. V and J are TRBV27 and TRBJ2-2; TRBD2 agrees at 8 bases. Germline trimming cut 3 bases from V and 2 bases from J; bases unmatched to any gene: 8. The germline V gene encodes CDR1 MNHEY and CDR2 SMNVEV (reference sequence). The length of the CDR3 is 17 residues.

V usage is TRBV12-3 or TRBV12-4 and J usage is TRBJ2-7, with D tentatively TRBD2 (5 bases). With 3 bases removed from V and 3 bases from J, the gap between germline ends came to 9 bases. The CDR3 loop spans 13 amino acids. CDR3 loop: CASSLGGSYEQYF. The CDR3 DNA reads TGTGCCAGCAGTTTGGGTGGGAGCTACGAGCAGTACTTC.

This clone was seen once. CDR3 protein: CASSYQGRHYEQYF. CDR3 DNA: TGTGCCAGCAGTTATCAGGGCCGTCACTACGAGCAGTACTTC. The chain uses TRBV28 and TRBJ2-7; maybe TRBD1 (5 bases). CDR1 and CDR2 (germline): MDHEN, SYDVKM. The V end lost 4 bases, the J end lost 3 bases, and 13 bases lay between the germline ends. The CDR3 is 14 amino acids.

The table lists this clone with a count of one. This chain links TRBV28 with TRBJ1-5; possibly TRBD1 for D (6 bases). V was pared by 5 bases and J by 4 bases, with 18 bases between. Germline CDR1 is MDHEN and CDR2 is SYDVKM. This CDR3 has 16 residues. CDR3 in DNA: TGTGCCAGCAGTGGGAATCGGGGGGCTCGAAATCAGCCCCAGCATTTT. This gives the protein CASSGNRGARNQPQHF.

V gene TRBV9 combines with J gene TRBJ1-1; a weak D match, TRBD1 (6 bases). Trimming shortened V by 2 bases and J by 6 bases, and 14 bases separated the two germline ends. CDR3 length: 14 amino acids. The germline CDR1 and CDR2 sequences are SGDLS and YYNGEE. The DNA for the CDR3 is TGTGCCAGCAGCGTCGCACCGCAGGGGTCTGAAGCTTTCTTT. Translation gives CASSVAPQGSEAFF.

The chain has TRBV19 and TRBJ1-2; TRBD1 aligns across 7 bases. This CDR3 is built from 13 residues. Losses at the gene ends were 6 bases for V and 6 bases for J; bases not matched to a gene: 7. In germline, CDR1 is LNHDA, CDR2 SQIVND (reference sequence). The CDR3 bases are TGTGCCAGTAGGAAACAGGGGTGGGATGGCTACACCTTC. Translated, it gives CASRKQGWDGYTF.

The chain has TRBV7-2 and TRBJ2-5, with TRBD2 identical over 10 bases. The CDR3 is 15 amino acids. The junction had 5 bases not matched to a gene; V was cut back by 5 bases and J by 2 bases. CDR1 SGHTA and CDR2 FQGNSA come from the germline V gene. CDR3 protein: CASSRIAGGQETQYF. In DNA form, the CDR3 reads TGTGCCAGCAGCAGAATAGCGGGGGGACAAGAGACCCAGTACTTC. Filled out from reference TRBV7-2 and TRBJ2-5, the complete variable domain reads GAGVSQSPSNKVTEKGKDVELRCDPISGHTALYWYRQSLGQGLEFLIYFQGNSAPDKSGLPSDRFSAERTGGSVSTLTIQRTQQEDSAVYLCASSRIAGGQETQYFGPGTRLLVL.

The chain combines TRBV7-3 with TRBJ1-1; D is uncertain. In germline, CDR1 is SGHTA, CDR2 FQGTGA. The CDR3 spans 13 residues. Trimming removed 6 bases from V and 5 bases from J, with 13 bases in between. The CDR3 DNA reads TGTGCCAGCAGTCTAGATGACGGGACTGAAGCTTTCTTT. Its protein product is CASSLDDGTEAFF.

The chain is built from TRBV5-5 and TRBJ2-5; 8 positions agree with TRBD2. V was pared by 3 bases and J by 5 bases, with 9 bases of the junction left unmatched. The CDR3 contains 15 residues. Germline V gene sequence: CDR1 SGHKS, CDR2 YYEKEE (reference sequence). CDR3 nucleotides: TGTGCCAGCAGCTGGGGGGAGCGGGGGCGGGAGACCCAGTACTTC. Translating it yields CASSWGERGRETQYF.

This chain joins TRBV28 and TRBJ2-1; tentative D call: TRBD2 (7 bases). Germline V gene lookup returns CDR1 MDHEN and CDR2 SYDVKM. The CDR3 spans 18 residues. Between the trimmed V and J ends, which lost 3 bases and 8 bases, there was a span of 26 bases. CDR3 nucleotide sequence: TGTGCCAGCAGTTTGTTTGCTCGGGGAGGGGGGAGTAGGGATGAGCAGTTCTTC. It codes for CASSLFARGGGSRDEQFF.

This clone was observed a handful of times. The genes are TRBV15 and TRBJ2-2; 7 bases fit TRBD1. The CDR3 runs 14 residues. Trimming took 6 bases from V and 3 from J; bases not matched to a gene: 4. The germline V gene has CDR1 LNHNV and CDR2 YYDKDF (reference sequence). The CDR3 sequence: CATRTGVDTGELFF. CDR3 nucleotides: TGTGCCACCAGAACAGGGGTGGACACCGGGGAGCTGTTTTTT. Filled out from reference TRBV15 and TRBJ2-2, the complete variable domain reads DAMVIQNPRYQVTQFGKPVTLSCSQTLNHNVMYWYQQKSSQAPKLLFHYYDKDFNNEADTPDNFQSRRPNTSFCFLDIRSPGLGDTAMYLCATRTGVDTGELFFGEGSRLTVL.

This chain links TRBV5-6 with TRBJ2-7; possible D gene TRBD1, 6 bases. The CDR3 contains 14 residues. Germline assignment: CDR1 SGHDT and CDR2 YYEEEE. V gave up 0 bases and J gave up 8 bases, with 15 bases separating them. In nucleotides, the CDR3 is TGTGCCAGCAGCTTGGGGTCAGGGGCTTTAAAGCAGTACTTC. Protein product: CASSLGSGALKQYF.

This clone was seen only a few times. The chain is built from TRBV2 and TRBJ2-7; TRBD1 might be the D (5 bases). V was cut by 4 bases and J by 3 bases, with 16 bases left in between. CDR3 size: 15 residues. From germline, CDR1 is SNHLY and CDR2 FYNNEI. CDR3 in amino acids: CASSVGQAPNYEQYF. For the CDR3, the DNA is TGTGCCAGCAGTGTGGGGCAGGCCCCTAACTACGAGCAGTACTTC.

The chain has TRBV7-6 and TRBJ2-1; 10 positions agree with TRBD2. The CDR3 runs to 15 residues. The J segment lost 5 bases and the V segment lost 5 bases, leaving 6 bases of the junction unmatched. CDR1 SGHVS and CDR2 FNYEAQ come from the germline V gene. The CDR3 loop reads CASSQGLAGDNEQFF. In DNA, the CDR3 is TGTGCCAGCAGCCAGGGGCTAGCGGGGGACAATGAGCAGTTCTTC. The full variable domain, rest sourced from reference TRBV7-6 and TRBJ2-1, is GAGVSQSPRYKVTKRGQDVALRCDPISGHVSLYWYRQALGQGPEFLTYFNYEAQQDKSGLPNDRFSAERPEGSISTLTIQRTEQRDSAMYRCASSQGLAGDNEQFFGPGTRLTVL.

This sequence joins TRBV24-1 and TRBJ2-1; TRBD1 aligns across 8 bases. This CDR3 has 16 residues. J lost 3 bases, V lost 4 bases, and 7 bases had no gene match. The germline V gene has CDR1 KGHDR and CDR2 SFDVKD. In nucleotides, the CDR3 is TGTGCCACCAGTGACCCTGACAGGGGTAACTACAATGAGCAGTTCTTC. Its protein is CATSDPDRGNYNEQFF.

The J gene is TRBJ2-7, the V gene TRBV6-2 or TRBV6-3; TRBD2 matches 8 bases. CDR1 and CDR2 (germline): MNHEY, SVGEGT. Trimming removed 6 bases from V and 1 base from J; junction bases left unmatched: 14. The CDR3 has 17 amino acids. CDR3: CASSHMRAAGESYEQYF. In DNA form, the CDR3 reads TGTGCCAGCAGCCACATGCGGGCAGCGGGAGAGTCCTACGAGCAGTACTTC.

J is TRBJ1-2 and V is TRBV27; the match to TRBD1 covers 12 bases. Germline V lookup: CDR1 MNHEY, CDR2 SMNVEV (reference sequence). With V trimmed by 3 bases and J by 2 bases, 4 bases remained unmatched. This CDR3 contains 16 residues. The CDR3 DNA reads TGTGCCAGCAGTTTCCAAGGGACAGGGGGCAACTATGGCTACACCTTC. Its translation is CASSFQGTGGNYGYTF.

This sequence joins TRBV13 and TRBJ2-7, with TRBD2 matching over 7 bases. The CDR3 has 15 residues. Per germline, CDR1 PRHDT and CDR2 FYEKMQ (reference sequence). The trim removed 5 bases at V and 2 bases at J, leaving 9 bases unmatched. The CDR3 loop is CASSLIGEGPYEQYF. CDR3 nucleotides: TGTGCCAGCAGCCTTATCGGGGAGGGACCCTACGAGCAGTACTTC.

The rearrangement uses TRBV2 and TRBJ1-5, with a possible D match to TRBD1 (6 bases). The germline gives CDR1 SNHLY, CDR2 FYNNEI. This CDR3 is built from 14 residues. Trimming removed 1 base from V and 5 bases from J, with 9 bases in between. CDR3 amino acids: CASSEGTADQPQHF. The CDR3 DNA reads TGTGCCAGCAGTGAAGGGACAGCCGATCAGCCCCAGCATTTT.

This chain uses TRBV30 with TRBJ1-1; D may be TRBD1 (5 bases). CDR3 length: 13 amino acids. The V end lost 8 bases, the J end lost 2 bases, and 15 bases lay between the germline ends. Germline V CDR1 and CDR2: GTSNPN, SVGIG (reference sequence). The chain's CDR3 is CATARGSNTEAFF. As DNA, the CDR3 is TGTGCCACGGCGCGGGGGAGTAACACTGAAGCTTTCTTT.

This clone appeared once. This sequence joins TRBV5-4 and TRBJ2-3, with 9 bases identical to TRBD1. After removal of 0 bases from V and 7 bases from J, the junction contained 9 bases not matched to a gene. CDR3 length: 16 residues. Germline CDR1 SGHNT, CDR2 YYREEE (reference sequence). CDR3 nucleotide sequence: TGTGCCAGCAGCTTGGGGGACAGGGTGGTCGGTAATACGCAGTATTTT. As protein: CASSLGDRVVGNTQYF.

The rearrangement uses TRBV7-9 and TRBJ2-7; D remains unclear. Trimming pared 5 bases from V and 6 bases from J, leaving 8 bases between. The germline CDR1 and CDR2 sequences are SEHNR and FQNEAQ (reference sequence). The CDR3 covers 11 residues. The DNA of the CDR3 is TGTGCCAGCAGCGTCCTAGTCGAGCAGTACTTC. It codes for CASSVLVEQYF. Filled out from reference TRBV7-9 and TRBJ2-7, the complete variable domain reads DTGVSQNPRHKITKRGQNVTFRCDPISEHNRLYWYRQTLGQGPEFLTYFQNEAQLEKSRLLSDRFSAERPKGSFSTLEIQRTEQGDSAMYLCASSVLVEQYFGPGTRLTVT.

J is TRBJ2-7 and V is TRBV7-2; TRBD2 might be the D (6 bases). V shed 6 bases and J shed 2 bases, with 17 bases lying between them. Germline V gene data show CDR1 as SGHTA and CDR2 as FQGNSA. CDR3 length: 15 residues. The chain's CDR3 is CASSQRGGAPYEQYF. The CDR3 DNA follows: TGTGCCAGCAGTCAAAGGGGCGGGGCCCCCTACGAGCAGTACTTC.

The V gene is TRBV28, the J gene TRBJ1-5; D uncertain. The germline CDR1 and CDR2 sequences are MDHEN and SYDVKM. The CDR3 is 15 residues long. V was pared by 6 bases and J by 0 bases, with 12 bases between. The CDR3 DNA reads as TGTGCCAGCAGCCTAATCAAGATTAGCAATCAGCCCCAGCATTTT. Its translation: CASSLIKISNQPQHF.